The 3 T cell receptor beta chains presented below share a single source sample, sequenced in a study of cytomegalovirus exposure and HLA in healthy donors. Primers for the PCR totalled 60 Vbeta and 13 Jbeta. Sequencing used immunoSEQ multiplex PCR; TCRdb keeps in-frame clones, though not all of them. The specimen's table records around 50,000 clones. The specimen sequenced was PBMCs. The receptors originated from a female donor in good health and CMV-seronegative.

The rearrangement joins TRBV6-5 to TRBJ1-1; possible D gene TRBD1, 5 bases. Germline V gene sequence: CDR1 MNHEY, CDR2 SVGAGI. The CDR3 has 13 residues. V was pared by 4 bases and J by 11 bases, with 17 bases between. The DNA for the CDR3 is TGTGCCAGCAGTTTCAGGGCCGAGCGTCTGGCTTTCTTT. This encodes CASSFRAERLAFF.

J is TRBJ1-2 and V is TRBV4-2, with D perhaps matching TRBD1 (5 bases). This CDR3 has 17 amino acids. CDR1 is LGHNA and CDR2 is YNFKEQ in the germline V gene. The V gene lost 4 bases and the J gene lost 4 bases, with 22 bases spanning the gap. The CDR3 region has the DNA TGTGCCAGCAGCCGTTCACTGGACACTCCCGATATCTATGGCTACACCTTC. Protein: CASSRSLDTPDIYGYTF.

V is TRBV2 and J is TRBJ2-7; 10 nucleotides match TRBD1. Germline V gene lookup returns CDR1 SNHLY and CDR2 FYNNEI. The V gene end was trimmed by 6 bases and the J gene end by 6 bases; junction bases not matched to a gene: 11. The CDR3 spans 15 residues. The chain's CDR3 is CASRNDRGRSGEQYF. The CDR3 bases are TGTGCCAGCAGGAACGACAGGGGGCGCTCGGGCGAGCAGTACTTC.